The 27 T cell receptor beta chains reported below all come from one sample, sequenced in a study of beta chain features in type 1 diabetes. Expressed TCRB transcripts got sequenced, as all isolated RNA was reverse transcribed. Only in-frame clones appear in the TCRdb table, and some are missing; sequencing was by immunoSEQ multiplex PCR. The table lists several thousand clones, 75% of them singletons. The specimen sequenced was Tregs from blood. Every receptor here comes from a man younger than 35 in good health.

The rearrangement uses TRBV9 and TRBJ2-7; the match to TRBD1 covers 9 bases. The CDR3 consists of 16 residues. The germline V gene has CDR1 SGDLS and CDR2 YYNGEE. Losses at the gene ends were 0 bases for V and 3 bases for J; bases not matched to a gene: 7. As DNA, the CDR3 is TGTGCCAGCAGCGTAGGAACACAGGGGGCGATCTACGAGCAGTACTTC. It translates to CASSVGTQGAIYEQYF.

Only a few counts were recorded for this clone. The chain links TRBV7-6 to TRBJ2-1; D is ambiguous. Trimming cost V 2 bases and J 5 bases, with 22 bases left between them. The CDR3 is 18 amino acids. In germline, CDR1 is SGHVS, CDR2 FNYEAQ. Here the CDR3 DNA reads TGTGCCAGCAGCTTAATCCGACCCGACGATCGGGTAAACAATGAGCAGTTCTTC. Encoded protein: CASSLIRPDDRVNNEQFF.

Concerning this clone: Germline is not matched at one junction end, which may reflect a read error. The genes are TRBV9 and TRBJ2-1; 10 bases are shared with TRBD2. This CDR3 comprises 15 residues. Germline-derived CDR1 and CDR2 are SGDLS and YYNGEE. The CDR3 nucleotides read TGTGCCAGCAGCGTAGTAAATAGCGGGGGGTTTGAGCAGCTCTTC. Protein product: CASSVVNSGGFEQLF.

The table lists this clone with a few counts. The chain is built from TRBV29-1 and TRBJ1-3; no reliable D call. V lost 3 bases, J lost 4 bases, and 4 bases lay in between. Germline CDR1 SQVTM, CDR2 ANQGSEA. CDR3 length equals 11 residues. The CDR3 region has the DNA TGCAGCGTTGACCAGGGAAACACCATATATTTT. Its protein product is CSVDQGNTIYF.

The CDR3 spells CASSLAANTGQPQHF. The CDR3 DNA reads TGTGCCAGCAGCTTAGCAGCGAATACCGGTCAGCCCCAGCATTTT. V usage is TRBV7-9 and J usage is TRBJ1-5; D unclear. This CDR3 contains 15 residues. Trimming took 0 bases from V and 6 from J, leaving 12 bases between them. CDR1 is SEHNR, CDR2 FQNEAQ, per germline (reference sequence).

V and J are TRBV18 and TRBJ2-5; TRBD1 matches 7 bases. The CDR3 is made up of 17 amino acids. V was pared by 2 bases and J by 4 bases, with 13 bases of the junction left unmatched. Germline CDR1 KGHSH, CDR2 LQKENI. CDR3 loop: CASSPGALRTGLETQYF. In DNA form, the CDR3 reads TGTGCCAGCTCACCAGGAGCGCTTCGGACAGGTCTAGAGACCCAGTACTTC.

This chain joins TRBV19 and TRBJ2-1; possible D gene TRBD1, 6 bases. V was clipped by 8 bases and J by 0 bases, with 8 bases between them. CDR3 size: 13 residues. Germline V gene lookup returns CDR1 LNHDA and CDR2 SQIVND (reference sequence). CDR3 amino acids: CASLQGSYNEQFF. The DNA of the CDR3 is TGTGCCAGTTTACAGGGCTCCTACAATGAGCAGTTCTTC.

As DNA, the CDR3 is TGTGCCTGGGCGACGGGGGGAATAGCCTACGAGCAGTACTTC. Amino acid sequence: CAWATGGIAYEQYF. The chain combines TRBV30 with TRBJ2-7; TRBD2 agrees at 7 bases. Germline CDR1 reads GTSNPN; CDR2 reads SVGIG (reference sequence). The CDR3 runs 14 residues. With V trimmed by 5 bases and J by 2 bases, 9 bases remained unmatched.

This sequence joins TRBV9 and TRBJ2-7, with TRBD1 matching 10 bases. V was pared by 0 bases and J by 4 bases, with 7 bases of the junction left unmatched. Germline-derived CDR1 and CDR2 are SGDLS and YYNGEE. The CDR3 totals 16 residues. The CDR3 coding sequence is TGTGCCAGCAGCGTAGGGTGGGGGACAGGGGCATACGAGCAGTACTTC. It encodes CASSVGWGTGAYEQYF.

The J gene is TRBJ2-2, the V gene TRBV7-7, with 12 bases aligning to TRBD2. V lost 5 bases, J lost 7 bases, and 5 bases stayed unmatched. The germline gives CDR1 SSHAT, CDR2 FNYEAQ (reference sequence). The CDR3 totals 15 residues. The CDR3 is CASSPLAGGVGELFF. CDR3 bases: TGTGCCAGCAGCCCACTAGCGGGGGGCGTCGGGGAGCTGTTTTTT.

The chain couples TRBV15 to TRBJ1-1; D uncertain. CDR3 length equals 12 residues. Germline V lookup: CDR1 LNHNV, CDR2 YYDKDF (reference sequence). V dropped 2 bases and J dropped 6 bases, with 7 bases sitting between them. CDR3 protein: CATSRTRAEAFF. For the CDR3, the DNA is TGTGCCACCAGCAGAACCCGGGCTGAAGCTTTCTTT.

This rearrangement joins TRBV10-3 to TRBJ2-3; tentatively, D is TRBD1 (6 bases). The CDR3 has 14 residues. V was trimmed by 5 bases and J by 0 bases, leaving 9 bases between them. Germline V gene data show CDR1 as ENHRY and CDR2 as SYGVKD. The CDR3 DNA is TGTGCCATCAGTTGGGGGCCTAGCACAGATACGCAGTATTTT. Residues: CAISWGPSTDTQYF.

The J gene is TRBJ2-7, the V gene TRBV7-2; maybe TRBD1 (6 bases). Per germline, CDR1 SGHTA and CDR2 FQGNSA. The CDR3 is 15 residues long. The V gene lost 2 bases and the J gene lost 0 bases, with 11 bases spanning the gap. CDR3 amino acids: CASSLTAQGSYEQYF. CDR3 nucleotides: TGTGCCAGCAGCTTAACCGCACAGGGCTCCTACGAGCAGTACTTC. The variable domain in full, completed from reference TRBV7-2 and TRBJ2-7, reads GAGVSQSPSNKVTEKGKDVELRCDPISGHTALYWYRQSLGQGLEFLIYFQGNSAPDKSGLPSDRFSAERTGGSVSTLTIQRTQQEDSAVYLCASSLTAQGSYEQYFGPGTRLTVT.

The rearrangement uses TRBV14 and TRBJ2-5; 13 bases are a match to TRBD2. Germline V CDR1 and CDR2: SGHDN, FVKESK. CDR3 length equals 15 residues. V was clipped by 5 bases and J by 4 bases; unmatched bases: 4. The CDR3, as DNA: TGTGCCAGCAGCGCCGGACTAGCGGGGGTAGAGACCCAGTACTTC. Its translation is CASSAGLAGVETQYF.

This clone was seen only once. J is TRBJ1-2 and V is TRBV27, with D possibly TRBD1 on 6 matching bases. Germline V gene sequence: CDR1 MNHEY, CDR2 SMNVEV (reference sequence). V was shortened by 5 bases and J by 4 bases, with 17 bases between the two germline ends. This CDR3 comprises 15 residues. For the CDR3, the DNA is TGTGCCAGCAGTCCAGGGGTCGGACTGTCCTATGGCTACACCTTC. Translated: CASSPGVGLSYGYTF.

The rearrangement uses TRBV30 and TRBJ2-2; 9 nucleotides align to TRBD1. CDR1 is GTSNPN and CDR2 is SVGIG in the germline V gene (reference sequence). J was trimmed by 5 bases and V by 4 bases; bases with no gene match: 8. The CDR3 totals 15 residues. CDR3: CAWTPRDRETGELFF. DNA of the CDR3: TGTGCCTGGACTCCCCGGGACAGGGAGACCGGGGAGCTGTTTTTT.

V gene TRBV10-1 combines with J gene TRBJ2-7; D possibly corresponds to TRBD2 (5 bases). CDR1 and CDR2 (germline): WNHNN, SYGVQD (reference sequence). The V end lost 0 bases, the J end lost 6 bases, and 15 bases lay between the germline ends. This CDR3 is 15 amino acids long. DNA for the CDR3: TGCGCCAGCAGTGAGTCTACGGCAGGCCGGGGCGAGCAGTACTTC. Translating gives CASSESTAGRGEQYF.

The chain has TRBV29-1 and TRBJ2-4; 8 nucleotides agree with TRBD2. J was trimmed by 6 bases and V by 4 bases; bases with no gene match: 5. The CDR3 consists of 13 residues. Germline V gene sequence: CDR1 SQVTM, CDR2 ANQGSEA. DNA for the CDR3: TGCAGCGTTGTCCCAGCGGGGGTAAACATTCAGTACTTC. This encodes CSVVPAGVNIQYF.

CDR3 DNA: TGTGCCAGTAGTGCCCCAGTAAGCAATCAGCCCCAGCATTTT. The encoded protein is CASSAPVSNQPQHF. The chain employs TRBV19 and TRBJ1-5, with D hard to call. Germline lookup yields CDR1 LNHDA and CDR2 SQIVND (reference sequence). CDR3 length equals 14 residues. Trimming took off 5 bases at V and 1 base at J, with 9 bases between the two ends.

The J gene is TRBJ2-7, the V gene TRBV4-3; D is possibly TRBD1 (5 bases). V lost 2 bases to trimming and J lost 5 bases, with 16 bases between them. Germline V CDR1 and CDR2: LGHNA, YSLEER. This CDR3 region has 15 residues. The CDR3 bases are TGCGCCAGCAGCCAACACAGTAGGGGATTCAACGAGCAGTACTTC. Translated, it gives CASSQHSRGFNEQYF.

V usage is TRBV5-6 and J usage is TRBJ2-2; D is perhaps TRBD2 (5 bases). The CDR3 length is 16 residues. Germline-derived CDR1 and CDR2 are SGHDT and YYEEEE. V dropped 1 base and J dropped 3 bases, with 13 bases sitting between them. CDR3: CASSLKAREYTGELFF. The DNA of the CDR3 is TGTGCCAGCAGCTTGAAGGCAAGGGAGTACACCGGGGAGCTGTTTTTT.

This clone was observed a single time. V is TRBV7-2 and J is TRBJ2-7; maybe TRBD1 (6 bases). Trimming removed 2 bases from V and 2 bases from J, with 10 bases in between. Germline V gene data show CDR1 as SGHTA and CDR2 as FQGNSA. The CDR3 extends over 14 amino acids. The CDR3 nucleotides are TGTGCCAGCAGCTTATCAGGGGCCACCTACGAGCAGTACTTC. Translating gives CASSLSGATYEQYF. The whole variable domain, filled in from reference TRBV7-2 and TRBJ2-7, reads GAGVSQSPSNKVTEKGKDVELRCDPISGHTALYWYRQSLGQGLEFLIYFQGNSAPDKSGLPSDRFSAERTGGSVSTLTIQRTQQEDSAVYLCASSLSGATYEQYFGPGTRLTVT.

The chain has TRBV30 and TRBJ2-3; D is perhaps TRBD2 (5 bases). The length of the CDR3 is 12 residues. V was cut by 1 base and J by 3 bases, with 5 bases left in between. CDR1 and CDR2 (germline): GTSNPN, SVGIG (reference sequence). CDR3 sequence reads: CAWSGRTDTQYF. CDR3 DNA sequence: TGTGCCTGGAGTGGGAGGACAGATACGCAGTATTTT.

The CDR3 spells CASRGQGPVVQHF. The CDR3, as DNA: TGTGCCAGCAGGGGACAGGGCCCGGTTGTCCAACATTTT. J is TRBJ1-5 and V is TRBV6-6; 9 nucleotides agree with TRBD1. V was clipped by 6 bases and J by 16 bases; unmatched bases: 13. This CDR3 comprises 13 residues. The germline CDR1 and CDR2 sequences are MNHNY and SVGAGI (reference sequence).

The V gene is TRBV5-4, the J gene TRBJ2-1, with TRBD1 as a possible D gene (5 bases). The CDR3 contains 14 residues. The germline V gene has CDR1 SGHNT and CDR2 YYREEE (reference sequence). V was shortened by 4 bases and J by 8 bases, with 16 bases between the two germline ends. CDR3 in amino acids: CASSPLAGFDEQFF. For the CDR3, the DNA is TGTGCCAGCAGCCCACTGGCAGGGTTCGATGAGCAGTTCTTC.

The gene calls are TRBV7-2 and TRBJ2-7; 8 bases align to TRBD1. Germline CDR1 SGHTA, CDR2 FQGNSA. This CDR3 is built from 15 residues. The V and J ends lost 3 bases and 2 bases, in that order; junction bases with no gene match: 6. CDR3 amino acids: CASSLQGAKAYEQYF. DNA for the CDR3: TGTGCCAGCAGCTTGCAGGGGGCGAAGGCCTACGAGCAGTACTTC.

DNA of the CDR3: TGCGCCAGCAGCTACAAGGGGCCACGTAGCAATCAGCCCCAGCATTTT. The encoded protein is CASSYKGPRSNQPQHF. The chain couples TRBV23-1 to TRBJ1-5, with D maybe TRBD1 (5 bases). Being an ORF, TRBV23-1 has a function that is uncertain. This CDR3 region has 16 residues. V was clipped by 6 bases and J by 0 bases, with 15 bases between them.